Sequencing of this T cell receptor (beta chain) was carried out in a study of T cells in Graves' hyperthyroidism and ophthalmopathy. Study information: Peripheral blood was taken when the disease was first diagnosed, before any treatment began.

V was cut by 3 bases and J by 4 bases, with 11 bases left in between. Germline V gene lookup returns CDR1 KGHDR and CDR2 SFDVKD. The CDR3 spans 14 residues. General study points: The model forecast ophthalmopathy, anticipating it by a median around 6.4 months before onset. Blood also showed most of the thyroid clonotypes that were expanded above 0.001.

On this clonotype itself: Its antigen is as yet unknown.

The source material, RNA transcripts, was used to amplify TCR beta CDR3 regions. A first-round RT-PCR of the TCR CDR3 used the HTBI primer set. TCRdb recomputed calls from the multiplex PCR reads with MiXCR, one row per CDR3 protein. The sample lists some 500,000 distinct CDR3 sequences; roughly 25% were seen once. The sequenced sample consisted of blood. This chain connects TRBV24-1 to TRBJ1-2; D unclear. The origin of this receptor is a woman in her 30s with Graves' ophthalmopathy. CDR3 nucleotides: TGTGCCACCAGTGATCCCGGACCCGTCTATGGCTACACCTTC. Protein product: CATSDPGPVYGYTF.